One sample yielded the 8 T cell receptor beta chains listed below, sequenced in a study of blood T cell repertoires in COVID-19. Assay: immunoSEQ multiplex PCR; the TCRdb copy retains only in-frame clones and omits some. Among more than 200,000 clones, about nine tenths were seen once, and the ten largest hold approximately 1.8%. The sequenced sample was peripheral blood. The receptor set was obtained from a man between 65 and 85 years old with acute or convalescent COVID-19.

This rearrangement joins TRBV7-2 to TRBJ2-7; 10 positions match TRBD2. The CDR3 is 15 residues long. The trim removed 1 base at V and 4 bases at J, leaving 4 bases unmatched. The germline V gene has CDR1 SGHTA and CDR2 FQGNSA. This CDR3 is CASSLVASGSYEQYF. The DNA for the CDR3 is TGTGCCAGCAGCTTAGTGGCTAGCGGGAGTTACGAGCAGTACTTC.

The rearrangement joins TRBV5-1 to TRBJ1-2, with D possibly being TRBD1 (5 bases). Per germline, CDR1 SGHRS and CDR2 YFSETQ. Deletions cut 6 bases from V and 3 bases from J, with 15 bases between. The CDR3 length is 14 residues. CDR3 sequence (DNA): TGCGCCAGCACCCTCGGGGGGACCGACTATGGCTACACCTTC. Translated, it gives CASTLGGTDYGYTF.

This clone showed up just once. The V gene is TRBV6-1, the J gene TRBJ1-5; 7 bases are shared with TRBD1. The CDR3 runs 15 residues. The germline gives CDR1 MNHNS, CDR2 SASEGT. V shed 1 base, J shed 6 bases, and the junction held 6 bases outside the gene matches. CDR3 region: CASSEVRQGTQPQHF. In DNA form, the CDR3 reads TGTGCCAGCAGTGAAGTGAGACAGGGCACTCAGCCCCAGCATTTT.

This chain uses TRBV27 with TRBJ2-2; perhaps TRBD1 as D (5 bases). V was clipped by 1 base and J by 4 bases, with 22 bases between them. Germline lookup yields CDR1 MNHEY and CDR2 SMNVEV (reference sequence). This CDR3 is built from 19 residues. This CDR3 is CASSLFRTTRTASTGELFF. CDR3 nucleotides: TGTGCCAGCAGTTTATTCCGGACAACCAGGACGGCGAGCACCGGGGAGCTGTTTTTT.

V and J are TRBV19 and TRBJ2-7; possible D gene TRBD2, 5 bases. This CDR3 spans 17 amino acids. V shed 6 bases and J shed 3 bases, with 24 bases lying between them. From germline, CDR1 is LNHDA and CDR2 SQIVND (reference sequence). CDR3 DNA sequence: TGTGCCAGTAGCTCTACCGGAGTCACTAGTAGGTTCTACGAGCAGTACTTC. It translates to CASSSTGVTSRFYEQYF.

This clone has only one observation. V usage is TRBV3-1 (or the pseudogene TRBV3-2) and J usage is TRBJ1-1; D remains ambiguous. Looked up from germline, CDR1 is LGHDT and CDR2 is YNNKEL (reference sequence). V lost 4 bases and J 4 bases, leaving 16 bases between the germline ends. This CDR3 has 15 residues. CDR3 loop: CASSRAQMGSTEAFF. The CDR3 DNA sequence: TGTGCCAGCAGCCGAGCCCAGATGGGCTCCACTGAAGCTTTCTTT.

This clone was picked up one time. The V call is TRBV14, the J call TRBJ2-5; perhaps TRBD1 as D (5 bases). This CDR3 has 13 residues. From germline, CDR1 is SGHDN and CDR2 FVKESK. Trimming took 0 bases from V and 7 from J, leaving 9 bases between them. The CDR3 loop is CASSQDRRGTQYF. The CDR3 DNA reads as TGTGCCAGCAGCCAAGATAGAAGGGGGACCCAGTACTTC.

This clone was recorded only once. This sequence joins TRBV14 and TRBJ2-7, with TRBD2 identical over 13 bases. This CDR3 spans 17 amino acids. V was pared by 4 bases and J by 4 bases, with 10 bases of the junction left unmatched. Germline CDR1 and CDR2: SGHDN and FVKESK. The CDR3 sequence: CASSRYWTSGSLYEQYF. In nucleotides, the CDR3 is TGTGCCAGCAGCCGATATTGGACTAGCGGGAGTCTATACGAGCAGTACTTC.